This entry lists 25 T cell receptor beta chains sequenced from one sample in a study of response to subunit inactivated influenza vaccine. TCRdb used MiXCR to reprocess the RT-PCR reads, holding one entry per CDR3 protein. The table shows about 610,000 distinct CDR3 sequences, with approximately 15% occurring only once. Source: PBMCs from blood, taken 12 days after vaccination. All receptors derive from a man aged 45 to 65 who received an inactivated influenza vaccine.

The gene calls are TRBV15 and TRBJ2-1; TRBD2 agrees at 9 bases. CDR1 is LNHNV and CDR2 is YYDKDF in the germline V gene (reference sequence). V lost 6 bases and J lost 6; bases outside the gene matches: 18. This CDR3 region has 18 residues. CDR3 protein: CATSWALAGLGGGNEQFF. CDR3 sequence (DNA): TGTGCCACCAGTTGGGCCCTAGCGGGACTAGGAGGTGGCAATGAGCAGTTCTTC.

The sample holds a few counts of this clonotype. Written as DNA, the CDR3 is TGCAGTGCTAGTGTGGGAGCAAGACTCGACGAGCAGTACTTC. Translated, it gives CSASVGARLDEQYF. V is TRBV20-1 and J is TRBJ2-7; the D gene is possibly TRBD2 (5 bases). CDR3 size: 14 residues. The V end was cut by 3 bases, the J end by 5 bases, with 17 bases between. Per germline, CDR1 DFQATT and CDR2 SNEGSKA (reference sequence).

A few counts support this clonotype. The chain employs TRBV2 and TRBJ2-1, with D possibly called TRBD1 or TRBD2 (6 bases each). The CDR3 has 14 residues. Germline V lookup: CDR1 SNHLY, CDR2 FYNNEI. V lost 6 bases and J 8 bases, leaving 17 bases between the germline ends. CDR3 bases: TGTGCCAGCAGCAAGACAGGTCCGGGGGATGAGCAGTTCTTC. Translating it yields CASSKTGPGDEQFF.

On this clonotype itself: A junction boundary mismatches the germline segment, possibly from a read error. The J gene is TRBJ1-1, the V gene TRBV9; D gene ambiguous. CDR1 is SGDLS and CDR2 is YYNGEE in the germline V gene. The CDR3 covers 14 residues. The CDR3 DNA reads TGTGCCAGCAGCGTACGCCCAAGTAACAATGAAGTTTTCTTT. Its protein product is CASSVRPSNNEVFF. Together with reference TRBV9 and TRBJ1-1, the CDR3 gives the full variable domain: DSGVTQTPKHLITATGQRVTLRCSPRSGDLSVYWYQQSLDQGLQFLIQYYNGEERAKGNILERFSAQQFPDLHSELNLSSLELGDSALYFCASSVRPSNNEVFFGQGTRLTVV.

The V and J genes are TRBV12-3 or TRBV12-4 and TRBJ2-3; D gene uncertain. The CDR3 consists of 13 residues. V lost 6 bases to trimming and J lost 0 bases, with 7 bases between them. CDR3 sequence (DNA): TGTGCCAGCAGACCAGCTAGCACAGATACGCAGTATTTT. Amino acids: CASRPASTDTQYF.

In its sample, this clonotype was seen a few times. This is likely a read error, given that the CDR3 carries no conserved phenylalanine or tryptophan at its end. The chain links TRBV5-1 to TRBJ2-2, with 11 bases that match TRBD2. The J segment lost 3 bases and the V segment lost 4 bases, leaving 2 bases of the junction unmatched. The CDR3 sequence is 15 residues long. Germline V CDR1 and CDR2: SGHRS, YFSETQ. The CDR3 DNA reads TGCGCCAGCAGCATTAGCGGGAGGGACACCGGGGAGCTGTTTGTT. This sequence encodes CASSISGRDTGELFV.

This clonotype was seen a handful of times. J is TRBJ2-1 and V is TRBV7-2; 8 nucleotides agree with TRBD2. The CDR3 is 15 amino acids. Per germline, CDR1 SGHTA and CDR2 FQGNSA. Unmatched junction bases numbered 7, after V lost 7 bases and J lost 2 bases. CDR3 sequence (DNA): TGTGCCAGCAACATAATAGCGGGAACCTACAATGAGCAGTTCTTC. Translating it yields CASNIIAGTYNEQFF.

There are a few counts of this clonotype. The chain carries TRBV7-2 and TRBJ2-5, with 9 nucleotides matching TRBD2. The junction had 12 bases not matched to a gene; V was cut back by 4 bases and J by 9 bases. CDR1 and CDR2 from the germline V gene are SGHTA and FQGNSA. CDR3 length equals 15 residues. CDR3 in amino acids: CASSSWLAGASAQYF. DNA of the CDR3: TGTGCCAGCAGCTCCTGGTTAGCGGGGGCGTCGGCCCAGTACTTC.

The chain links TRBV10-3 to TRBJ2-2, with 7 nucleotides matching TRBD1. V shed 8 bases, J shed 1 base, and the junction held 7 bases outside the gene matches. In germline, CDR1 is ENHRY, CDR2 SYGVKD. The CDR3 is made up of 15 amino acids. DNA for the CDR3: TGTGCCATCGCCGGGGACAGCAGGAACACCGGGGAGCTGTTTTTT. Translation: CAIAGDSRNTGELFF.

This clonotype was seen only a few times. V gene TRBV6-5 combines with J gene TRBJ2-5; D possibly corresponds to TRBD2 (5 bases). V dropped 0 bases and J dropped 3 bases, with 14 bases sitting between them. The CDR3 spans 16 residues. Germline CDR1 and CDR2: MNHEY and SVGAGI. The CDR3 reads CASSYSSGRNEETQYF. CDR3 DNA: TGTGCCAGCAGTTACTCCAGCGGCAGAAACGAAGAGACCCAGTACTTC.

This clonotype was seen many times. The DNA of the CDR3 is TGTGCCAGCAGCCAAAAGGGACTAGGTTGGGGTGAGCAGTTCTTC. It yields the protein CASSQKGLGWGEQFF. This chain connects TRBV3-1 to TRBJ2-1, with 8 bases matching TRBD2. CDR1 is LGHDT and CDR2 is YNNKEL in the germline V gene (reference sequence). The CDR3 spans 15 residues. V gave up 2 bases and J gave up 9 bases; unmatched junction bases: 9.

The rearrangement links TRBV7-9 to TRBJ2-1, with 8 bases identical to TRBD2. CDR3 length equals 17 residues. The V gene's germline CDR1 is SEHNR and CDR2 FQNEAQ (reference sequence). Germline trimming cut 1 base from V and 4 bases from J; bases unmatched to any gene: 9. Written as DNA, the CDR3 is TGTGCCAGCAGCTTAGGGAAGACTAGCGCACTTTACAATGAGCAGTTCTTC. This gives the protein CASSLGKTSALYNEQFF.

This chain links TRBV6-2 or TRBV6-3 with TRBJ2-3; 8 bases align to TRBD2. The CDR3 extends over 18 amino acids. The V and J ends lost 3 bases and 0 bases, in that order; junction bases with no gene match: 11. Germline loops: CDR1 MNHEY, CDR2 SVGEGT. The CDR3: CASSYSSGGATSTDTQYF. Written as DNA, the CDR3 is TGTGCCAGCAGTTATTCCAGCGGGGGAGCCACTAGCACAGATACGCAGTATTTT.

This clonotype has only a few counts. The V call is TRBV7-8, the J call TRBJ2-1, with D maybe TRBD1 (6 bases). The CDR3 consists of 17 residues. CDR1 SGHVS and CDR2 FQNEAQ come from the germline V gene. V was trimmed by 1 base and J by 0 bases, leaving 13 bases between them. In DNA, the CDR3 is TGTGCCAGCAGCTTAGTCTTGAGGGGGAGCTCCTACAATGAGCAGTTCTTC. Translation: CASSLVLRGSSYNEQFF.

This clonotype was observed a few times. The J gene is TRBJ2-3, the V gene TRBV5-1; no reliable D call. The V end was cut by 0 bases, the J end by 1 base, with 9 bases between. This CDR3 contains 15 residues. The germline CDR1 and CDR2 sequences are SGHRS and YFSETQ. For the CDR3, the DNA is TGCGCCAGCAGCTTGGAACCGGATCGCACAGATACGCAGTATTTT. The encoded protein is CASSLEPDRTDTQYF.

This clonotype has a handful of counts. This sequence joins TRBV12-3 or TRBV12-4 and TRBJ1-2; 8 bases match TRBD1. There are 16 residues in the CDR3. The trim removed 5 bases at V and 1 base at J, leaving 9 bases unmatched. This chain's CDR3 is CASSAKTGALNYGYTF. The CDR3 nucleotides are TGTGCCAGCAGTGCCAAGACAGGGGCCCTTAACTATGGCTACACCTTC.

This clonotype turned up a few times. V gene TRBV24-1 combines with J gene TRBJ1-5; D gene ambiguous. The V gene's germline CDR1 is KGHDR and CDR2 SFDVKD. The CDR3 contains 15 residues. V lost 2 bases, J lost 7 bases, and 14 bases lay in between. CDR3 DNA: TGTGCCACCAGTGATTCCAGCGGCACTTCCCAGCCCCAGCATTTT. Translated: CATSDSSGTSQPQHF.

Ten or more counts support this clonotype. The chain couples TRBV12-3 or TRBV12-4 to TRBJ1-2; 9 bases are shared with TRBD1. Trimming cost V 6 bases and J 8 bases; bases outside gene matches: 10. CDR3 length: 14 residues. The CDR3 loop reads CASRGTGTGKGYTF. The DNA for the CDR3 is TGTGCCAGCAGGGGGACCGGGACAGGGAAAGGCTACACCTTC.

V gene TRBV20-1 combines with J gene TRBJ2-1; D not resolved. CDR3 length: 13 amino acids. The V end lost 1 base, the J end lost 8 bases, and 12 bases lay between the germline ends. The germline V gene encodes CDR1 DFQATT and CDR2 SNEGSKA (reference sequence). The CDR3 is CSARAAFLYEQFF. The CDR3, as DNA: TGCAGTGCTAGAGCCGCTTTTCTCTATGAGCAGTTCTTC.

The J gene is TRBJ2-3, the V gene TRBV29-1; D unclear. Trimming pared 7 bases from V and 2 bases from J, leaving 7 bases between. The CDR3 runs 11 residues. The germline V gene has CDR1 SQVTM and CDR2 ANQGSEA. Written as DNA, the CDR3 is TGCAGCGACCGGATCACAGATACGCAGTATTTT. This gives the protein CSDRITDTQYF.

This clonotype was counted between two and nine times. The gene calls are TRBV11-2 and TRBJ2-1, with TRBD2 identical over 8 bases. The germline gives CDR1 SGHAT, CDR2 FQNNGV. The junction had 21 bases not matched to a gene; V was cut back by 5 bases and J by 6 bases. This CDR3 is built from 19 residues. CDR3 in DNA: TGTGCCAGCAGCCGATCCCCTTCGCTTAGCGGGATCCAGGGCAATGAGCAGTTCTTC. Its translation: CASSRSPSLSGIQGNEQFF.

The chain is built from TRBV18 and TRBJ2-3, with 12 bases that match TRBD2. CDR1 KGHSH and CDR2 LQKENI come from the germline V gene. This CDR3 region has 17 residues. Trimming removed 1 base from V and 4 bases from J; junction bases left unmatched: 6. CDR3 DNA sequence: TGTGCCAGCTCACCACGCGCTAGCGGGGGGGCATCAGATACGCAGTATTTT. Protein sequence: CASSPRASGGASDTQYF.

This clonotype has only a few counts. As DNA, the CDR3 is TGCGCCAGCAGCCAAGATTCCAGGAGTGGGAGCGAGCAGTACTTC. This translates into CASSQDSRSGSEQYF. J is TRBJ2-7 and V is TRBV4-3; a possible D gene is TRBD2 (5 bases). CDR3 length: 15 amino acids. Deletions cut 0 bases from V and 6 bases from J, with 15 bases between. From germline, CDR1 is LGHNA and CDR2 YSLEER.

On this clonotype itself: One end of the junction does not line up with germline, which may come from a read error. This chain links TRBV20-1 with TRBJ2-7; D might be TRBD2 (6 bases). Germline V gene sequence: CDR1 DFQATT, CDR2 SNEGSKA (reference sequence). The CDR3 extends over 14 amino acids. CDR3 loop: CSASPDGSGYDQYF. CDR3 DNA: TGCAGTGCTAGTCCCGACGGGAGCGGGTACGACCAGTACTTC.

This clonotype has a count of ten or more. The chain joins TRBV20-1 to TRBJ2-1; D perhaps matches TRBD2 (6 bases). Trimming took 8 bases from V and 6 from J, leaving 26 bases between them. Germline V CDR1 and CDR2: DFQATT, SNEGSKA (reference sequence). The CDR3 contains 16 residues. CDR3 loop: CSLSGLLSPITNEQFF. The CDR3, as DNA: TGCAGTCTCTCGGGACTCCTTTCACCAATTACCAATGAGCAGTTCTTC.